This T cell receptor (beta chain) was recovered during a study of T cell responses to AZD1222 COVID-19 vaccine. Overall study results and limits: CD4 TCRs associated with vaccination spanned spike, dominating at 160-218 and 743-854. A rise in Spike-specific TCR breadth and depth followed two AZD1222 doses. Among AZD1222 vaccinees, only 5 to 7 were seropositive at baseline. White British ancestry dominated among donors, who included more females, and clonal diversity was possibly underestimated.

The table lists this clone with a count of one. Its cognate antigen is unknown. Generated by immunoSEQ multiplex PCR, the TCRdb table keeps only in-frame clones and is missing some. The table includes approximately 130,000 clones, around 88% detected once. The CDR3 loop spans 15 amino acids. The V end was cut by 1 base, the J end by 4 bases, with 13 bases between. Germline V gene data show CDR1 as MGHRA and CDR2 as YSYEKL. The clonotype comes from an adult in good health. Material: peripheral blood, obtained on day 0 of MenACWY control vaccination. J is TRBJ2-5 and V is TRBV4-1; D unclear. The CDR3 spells CASSQVTVAPETQYF. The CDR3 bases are TGCGCCAGCAGCCAAGTGACGGTAGCCCCAGAGACCCAGTACTTC.